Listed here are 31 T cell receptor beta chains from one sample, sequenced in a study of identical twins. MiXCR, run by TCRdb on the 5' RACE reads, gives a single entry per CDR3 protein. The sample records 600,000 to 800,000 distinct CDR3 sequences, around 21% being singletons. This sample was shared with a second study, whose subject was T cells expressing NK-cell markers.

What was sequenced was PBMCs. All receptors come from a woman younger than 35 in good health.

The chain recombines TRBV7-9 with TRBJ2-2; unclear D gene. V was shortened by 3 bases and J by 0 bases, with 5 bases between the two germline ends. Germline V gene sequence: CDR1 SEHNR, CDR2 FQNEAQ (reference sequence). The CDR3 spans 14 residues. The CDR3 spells CASSFAPNTGELFF. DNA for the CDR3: TGTGCCAGCAGCTTTGCCCCGAACACCGGGGAGCTGTTTTTT.

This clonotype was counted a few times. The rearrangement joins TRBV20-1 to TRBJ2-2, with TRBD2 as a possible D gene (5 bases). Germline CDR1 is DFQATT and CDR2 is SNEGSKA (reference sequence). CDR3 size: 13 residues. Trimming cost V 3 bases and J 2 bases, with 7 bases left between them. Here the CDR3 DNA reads TGCAGTGCTAGCCGGGGAAACACCGGGGAGCTGTTTTTT. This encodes CSASRGNTGELFF.

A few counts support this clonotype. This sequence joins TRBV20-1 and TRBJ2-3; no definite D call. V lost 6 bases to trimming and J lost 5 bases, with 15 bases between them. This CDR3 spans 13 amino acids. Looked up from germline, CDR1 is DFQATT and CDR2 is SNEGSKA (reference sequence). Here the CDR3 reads CSAPPPGVDTQYF. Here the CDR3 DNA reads TGCAGTGCCCCACCGCCTGGAGTAGATACGCAGTATTTT.

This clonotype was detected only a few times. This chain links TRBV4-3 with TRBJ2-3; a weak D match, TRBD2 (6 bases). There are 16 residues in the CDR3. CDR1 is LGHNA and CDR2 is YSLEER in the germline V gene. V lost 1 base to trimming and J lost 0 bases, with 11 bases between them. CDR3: CASSQVLLASTDTQYF. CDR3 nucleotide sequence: TGCGCCAGCAGCCAAGTTCTACTAGCTAGCACAGATACGCAGTATTTT.

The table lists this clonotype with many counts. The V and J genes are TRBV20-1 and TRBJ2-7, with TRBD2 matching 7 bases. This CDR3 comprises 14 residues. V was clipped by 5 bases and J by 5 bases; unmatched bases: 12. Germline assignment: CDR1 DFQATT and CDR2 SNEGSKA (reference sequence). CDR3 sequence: CSADPRAGRDEQYF. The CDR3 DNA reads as TGCAGTGCTGACCCTAGAGCGGGAAGGGACGAGCAGTACTTC.

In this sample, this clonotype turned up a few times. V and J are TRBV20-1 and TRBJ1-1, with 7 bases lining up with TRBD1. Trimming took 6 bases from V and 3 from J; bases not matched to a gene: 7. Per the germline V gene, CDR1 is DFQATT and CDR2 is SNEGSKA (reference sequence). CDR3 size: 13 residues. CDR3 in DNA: TGCAGTGCGCCGACAGGGATCTACACTGAAGCTTTCTTT. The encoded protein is CSAPTGIYTEAFF.

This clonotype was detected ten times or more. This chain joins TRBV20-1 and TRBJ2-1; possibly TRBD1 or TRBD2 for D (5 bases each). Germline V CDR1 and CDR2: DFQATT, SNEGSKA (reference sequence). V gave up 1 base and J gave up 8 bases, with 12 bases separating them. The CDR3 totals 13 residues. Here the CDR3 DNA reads TGCAGTGCTAGAGGTGGGGGTCCTCATGAGCAGTTCTTC. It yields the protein CSARGGGPHEQFF.

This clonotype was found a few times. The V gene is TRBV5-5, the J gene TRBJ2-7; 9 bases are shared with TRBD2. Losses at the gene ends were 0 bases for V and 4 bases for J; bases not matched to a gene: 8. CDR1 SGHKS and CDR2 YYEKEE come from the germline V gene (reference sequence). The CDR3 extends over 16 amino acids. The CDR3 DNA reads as TGTGCCAGCAGCTTGGAGGCCTGGACTAGCGCTTACGAGCAGTACTTC. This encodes CASSLEAWTSAYEQYF.

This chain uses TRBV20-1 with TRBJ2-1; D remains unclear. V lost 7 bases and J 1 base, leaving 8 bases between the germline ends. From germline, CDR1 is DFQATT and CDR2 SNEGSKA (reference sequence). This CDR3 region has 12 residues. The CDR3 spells CSEARSYNEQFF. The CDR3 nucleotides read TGCAGTGAAGCGCGGTCCTACAATGAGCAGTTCTTC.

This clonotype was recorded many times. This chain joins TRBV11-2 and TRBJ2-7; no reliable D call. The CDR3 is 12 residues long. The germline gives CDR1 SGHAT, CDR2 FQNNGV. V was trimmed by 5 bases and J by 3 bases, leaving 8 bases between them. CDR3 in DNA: TGTGCCAGCAGCAGCAACAACTACGAGCAGTACTTC. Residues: CASSSNNYEQYF.

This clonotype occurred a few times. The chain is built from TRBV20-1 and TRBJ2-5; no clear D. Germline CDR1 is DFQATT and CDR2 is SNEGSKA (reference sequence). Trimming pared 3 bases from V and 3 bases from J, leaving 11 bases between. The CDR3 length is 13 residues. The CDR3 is CSASRTLEETQYF. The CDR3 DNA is TGCAGTGCTAGCCGGACCCTAGAAGAGACCCAGTACTTC.

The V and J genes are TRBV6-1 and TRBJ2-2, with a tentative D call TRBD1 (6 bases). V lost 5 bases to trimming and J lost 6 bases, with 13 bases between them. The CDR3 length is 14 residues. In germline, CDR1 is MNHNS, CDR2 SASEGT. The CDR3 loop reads CASSRRRGAGELFF. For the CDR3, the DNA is TGTGCCAGCAGTCGTCGCAGGGGAGCCGGGGAGCTGTTTTTT.

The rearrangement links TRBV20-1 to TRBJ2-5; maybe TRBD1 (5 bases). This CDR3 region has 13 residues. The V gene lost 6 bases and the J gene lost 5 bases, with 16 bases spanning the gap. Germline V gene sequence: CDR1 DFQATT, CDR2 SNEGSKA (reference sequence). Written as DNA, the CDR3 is TGCAGTGCCCTCCAGGGTAGTCGGGAGACCCAGTACTTC. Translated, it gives CSALQGSRETQYF.

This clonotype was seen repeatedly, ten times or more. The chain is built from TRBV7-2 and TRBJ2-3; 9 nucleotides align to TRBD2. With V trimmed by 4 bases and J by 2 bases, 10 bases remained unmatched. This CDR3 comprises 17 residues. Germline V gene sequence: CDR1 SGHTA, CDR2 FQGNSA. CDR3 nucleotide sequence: TGTGCCAGCAGCTCAAGACTAGCGGTGGGGATCACAGATACGCAGTATTTT. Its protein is CASSSRLAVGITDTQYF. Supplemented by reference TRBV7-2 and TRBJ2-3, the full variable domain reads GAGVSQSPSNKVTEKGKDVELRCDPISGHTALYWYRQSLGQGLEFLIYFQGNSAPDKSGLPSDRFSAERTGGSVSTLTIQRTQQEDSAVYLCASSSRLAVGITDTQYFGPGTRLTVL.

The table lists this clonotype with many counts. DNA for the CDR3: TGCAGCGTTGTGGCAGGACAGGGGGTTTATGGCTACACCTTC. Translating it yields CSVVAGQGVYGYTF. The genes are TRBV29-1 and TRBJ1-2; 10 bases match TRBD1. The junction had 7 bases not matched to a gene; V was cut back by 4 bases and J by 5 bases. Germline assignment: CDR1 SQVTM and CDR2 ANQGSEA. The CDR3 runs 14 residues. Complete variable domain (other parts from reference TRBV29-1 and TRBJ1-2): SAVISQKPSRDICQRGTSLTIQCQVDSQVTMMFWYRQQPGQSLTLIATANQGSEATYESGFVIDKFPISRPNLTFSTLTVSNMSPEDSSIYLCSVVAGQGVYGYTFGSGTRLTVV.

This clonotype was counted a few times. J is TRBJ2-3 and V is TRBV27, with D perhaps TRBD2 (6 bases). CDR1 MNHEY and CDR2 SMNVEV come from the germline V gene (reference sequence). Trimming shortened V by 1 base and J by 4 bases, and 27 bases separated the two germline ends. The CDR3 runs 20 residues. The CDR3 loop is CASSLWSPSAGSRASDTQYF. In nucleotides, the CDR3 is TGTGCCAGCAGTTTATGGTCCCCTAGCGCGGGGAGTAGGGCATCAGATACGCAGTATTTT.

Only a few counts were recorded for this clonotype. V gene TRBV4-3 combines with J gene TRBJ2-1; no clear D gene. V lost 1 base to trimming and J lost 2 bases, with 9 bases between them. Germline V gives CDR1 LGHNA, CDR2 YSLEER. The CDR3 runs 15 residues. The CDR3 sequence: CASSQVHKTYNEQFF. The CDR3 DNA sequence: TGCGCCAGCAGCCAAGTTCACAAAACCTACAATGAGCAGTTCTTC.

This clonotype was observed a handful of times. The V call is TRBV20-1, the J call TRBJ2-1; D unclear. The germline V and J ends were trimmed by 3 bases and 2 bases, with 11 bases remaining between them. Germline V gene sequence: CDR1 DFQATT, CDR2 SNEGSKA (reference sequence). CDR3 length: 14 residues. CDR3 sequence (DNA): TGCAGTGCTAGTCAGAGACTCACCTACAATGAGCAGTTCTTC. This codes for CSASQRLTYNEQFF.

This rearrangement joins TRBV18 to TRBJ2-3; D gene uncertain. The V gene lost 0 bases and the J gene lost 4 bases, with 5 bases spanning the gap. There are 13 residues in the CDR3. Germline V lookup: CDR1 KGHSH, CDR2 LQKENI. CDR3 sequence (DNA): TGTGCCAGCTCACCACCCGTCCCAGATACGCAGTATTTT. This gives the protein CASSPPVPDTQYF.

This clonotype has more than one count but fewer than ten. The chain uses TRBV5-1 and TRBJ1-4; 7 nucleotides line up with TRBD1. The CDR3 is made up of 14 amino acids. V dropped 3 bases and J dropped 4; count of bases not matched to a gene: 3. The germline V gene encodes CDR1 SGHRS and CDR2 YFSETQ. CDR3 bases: TGCGCCAGCAGCTCGGGACAGCATAATGAAAAACTGTTTTTT. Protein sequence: CASSSGQHNEKLFF.

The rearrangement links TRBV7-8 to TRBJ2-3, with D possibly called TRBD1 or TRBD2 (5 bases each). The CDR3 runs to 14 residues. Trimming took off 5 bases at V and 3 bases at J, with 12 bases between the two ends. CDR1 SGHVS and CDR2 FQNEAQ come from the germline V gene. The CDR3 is CASSRVGVTDTQYF. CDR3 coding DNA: TGTGCCAGCAGCCGTGTGGGGGTTACAGATACGCAGTATTTT.

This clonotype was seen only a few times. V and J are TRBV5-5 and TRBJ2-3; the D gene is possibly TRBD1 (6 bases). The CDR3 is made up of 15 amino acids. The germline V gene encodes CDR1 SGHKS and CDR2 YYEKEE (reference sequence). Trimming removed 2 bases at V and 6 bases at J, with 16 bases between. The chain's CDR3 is CASSLSQGGLDTQYF. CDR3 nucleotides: TGTGCCAGCAGCTTATCACAGGGCGGGCTCGATACGCAGTATTTT.

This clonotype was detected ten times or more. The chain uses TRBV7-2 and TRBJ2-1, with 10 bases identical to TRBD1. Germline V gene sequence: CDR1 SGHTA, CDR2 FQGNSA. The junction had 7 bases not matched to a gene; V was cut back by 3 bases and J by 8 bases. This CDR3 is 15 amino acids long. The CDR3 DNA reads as TGTGCCAGCAGCTTCAACCGGGACAGGGGAGATGAGCAGTTCTTC. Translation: CASSFNRDRGDEQFF.

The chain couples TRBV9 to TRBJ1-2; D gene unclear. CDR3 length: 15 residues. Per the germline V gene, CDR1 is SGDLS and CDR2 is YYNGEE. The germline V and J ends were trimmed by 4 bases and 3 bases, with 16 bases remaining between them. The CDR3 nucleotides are TGTGCCAGCAGCTCACACCGCTCGGCAGACTATGGCTACACCTTC. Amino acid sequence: CASSSHRSADYGYTF.

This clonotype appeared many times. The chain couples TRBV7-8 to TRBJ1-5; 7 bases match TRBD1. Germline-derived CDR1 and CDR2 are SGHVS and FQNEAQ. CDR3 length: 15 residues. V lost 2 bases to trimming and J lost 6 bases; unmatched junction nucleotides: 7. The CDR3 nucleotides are TGTGCCAGCAGCTTAATAGAGGGGGCATCTCAGCCCCAGCATTTT. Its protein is CASSLIEGASQPQHF. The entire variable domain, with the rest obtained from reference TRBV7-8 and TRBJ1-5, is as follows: GAGVSQSPRYKVAKRGQDVALRCDPISGHVSLFWYQQALGQGPEFLTYFQNEAQLDKSGLPSDRFFAERPEGSVSTLKIQRTQQEDSAVYLCASSLIEGASQPQHFGDGTRLSIL.

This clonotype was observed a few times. Here the CDR3 DNA reads TGTGCCAGCAGCTTAGATCGGACTACCCCGAGCTCCTACGAGCAGTACTTC. Its protein is CASSLDRTTPSSYEQYF. The V and J genes are TRBV11-2 and TRBJ2-7; D possibly corresponds to TRBD2 (6 bases). Trimming cost V 0 bases and J 0 bases, with 15 bases left between them. The germline V gene encodes CDR1 SGHAT and CDR2 FQNNGV. This CDR3 has 17 amino acids.

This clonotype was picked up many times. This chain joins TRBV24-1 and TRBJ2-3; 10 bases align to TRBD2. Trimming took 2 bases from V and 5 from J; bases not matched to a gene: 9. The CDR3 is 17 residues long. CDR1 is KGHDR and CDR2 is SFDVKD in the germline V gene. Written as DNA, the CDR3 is TGTGCCACCAGTGATTCCCCTAGCGGGAGATACGGAGATACGCAGTATTTT. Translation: CATSDSPSGRYGDTQYF.

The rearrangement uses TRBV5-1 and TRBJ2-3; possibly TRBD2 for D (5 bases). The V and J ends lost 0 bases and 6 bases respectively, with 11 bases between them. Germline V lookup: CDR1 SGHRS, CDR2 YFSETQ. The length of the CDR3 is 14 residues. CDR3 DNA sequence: TGCGCCAGCAGCTTGGGACGCCCGGGGGATACGCAGTATTTT. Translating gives CASSLGRPGDTQYF.

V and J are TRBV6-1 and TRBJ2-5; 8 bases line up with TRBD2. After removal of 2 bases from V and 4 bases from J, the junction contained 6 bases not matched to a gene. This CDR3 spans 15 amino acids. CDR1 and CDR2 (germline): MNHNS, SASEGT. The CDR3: CASSELGGGTETQYF. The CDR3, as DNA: TGTGCCAGCAGTGAACTCGGCGGGGGGACAGAGACCCAGTACTTC.

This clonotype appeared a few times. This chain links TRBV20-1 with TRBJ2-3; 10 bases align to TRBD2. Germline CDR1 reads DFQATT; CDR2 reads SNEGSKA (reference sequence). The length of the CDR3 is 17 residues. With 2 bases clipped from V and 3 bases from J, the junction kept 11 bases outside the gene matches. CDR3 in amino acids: CSARPALAGVSTDTQYF. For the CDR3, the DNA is TGCAGTGCTAGACCCGCTCTAGCGGGAGTTAGTACAGATACGCAGTATTTT.

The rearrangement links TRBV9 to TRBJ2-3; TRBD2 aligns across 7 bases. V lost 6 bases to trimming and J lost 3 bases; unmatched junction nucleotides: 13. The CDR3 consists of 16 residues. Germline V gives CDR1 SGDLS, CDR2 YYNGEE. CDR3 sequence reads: CASKSREGGGTDTQYF. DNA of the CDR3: TGTGCCAGCAAGTCTAGGGAGGGTGGAGGAACAGATACGCAGTATTTT.